This T cell receptor (beta chain) derives from a study of CD8+CD57+ T cells in acquired aplastic anemia. Sequencing involved patients with CD8+CD57+ cell expansion previously shown by flow cytometry. It was genomic DNA that served as the template for profiling TCR beta VDJ and CDR3. TCRdb re-called the reads with MiXCR, one entry per CDR3 protein. This table holds about 180,000 distinct CDR3 sequences, about 44% found once. The clonotype originates from a human donor with aplastic anemia. The sample taken for sequencing was sorted CD4+, CD8+, or CD8+CD57+ T cells (not recorded which) from PBMCs.

CDR3 nucleotide sequence: TGTGCCAGCAGCCAAGGGGGTAGGGACACCGGGGAGCTGTTTTTT. This codes for CASSQGGRDTGELFF. The V and J genes are TRBV7-3 and TRBJ2-2; perhaps TRBD1 as D (6 bases). The CDR3 runs to 15 residues. The germline CDR1 and CDR2 sequences are SGHTA and FQGTGA. Trimming left V 5 bases short and J 3 bases short, with 13 bases between.